This TCR beta chain is drawn from a study of beta chain features in type 1 diabetes. Study background: Patients and healthy donors were similar in age, gender and cell yields.

The V and J ends lost 2 bases and 4 bases respectively, with 12 bases between them. The CDR3 runs 14 residues. Per the germline V gene, CDR1 is SGDLS and CDR2 is YYNGEE. Isolated RNA was reverse transcribed in full, so expressed TCRB transcripts were sequenced. TCRdb's copy holds only in-frame clones and misses some; the assay was immunoSEQ multiplex PCR. The sample shows roughly 400,000 clones, about 15% of them seen only once. The sequence was collected from a man aged 30-40 years in good health. This chain joins TRBV9 and TRBJ1-2; D is perhaps TRBD1 (5 bases). The sequencing sample was made of naive CD4+ T cells from blood. The CDR3 DNA reads TGTGCCAGCAGCGTGGGGGGTTTACCCTATGGCTACACCTTC. Amino acid sequence: CASSVGGLPYGYTF.